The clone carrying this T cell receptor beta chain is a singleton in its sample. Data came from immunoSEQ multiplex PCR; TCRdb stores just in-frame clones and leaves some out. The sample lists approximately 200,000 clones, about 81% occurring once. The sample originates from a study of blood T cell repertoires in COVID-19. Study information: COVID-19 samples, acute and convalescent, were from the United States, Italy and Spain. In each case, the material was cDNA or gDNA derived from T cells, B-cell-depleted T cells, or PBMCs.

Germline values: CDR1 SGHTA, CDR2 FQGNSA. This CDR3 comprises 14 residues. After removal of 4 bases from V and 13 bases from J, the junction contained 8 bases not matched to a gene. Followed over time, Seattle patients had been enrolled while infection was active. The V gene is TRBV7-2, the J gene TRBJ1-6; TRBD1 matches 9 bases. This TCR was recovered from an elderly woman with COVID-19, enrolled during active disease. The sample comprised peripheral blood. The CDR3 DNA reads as TGTGCCAGCAGCTCCGGGACAGGGAACCGCCCCCTCCACTTT. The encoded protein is CASSSGTGNRPLHF. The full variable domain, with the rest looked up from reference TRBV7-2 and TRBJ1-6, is GAGVSQSPSNKVTEKGKDVELRCDPISGHTALYWYRQSLGQGLEFLIYFQGNSAPDKSGLPSDRFSAERTGGSVSTLTIQRTQQEDSAVYLCASSSGTGNRPLHFGNGTRLTVT.